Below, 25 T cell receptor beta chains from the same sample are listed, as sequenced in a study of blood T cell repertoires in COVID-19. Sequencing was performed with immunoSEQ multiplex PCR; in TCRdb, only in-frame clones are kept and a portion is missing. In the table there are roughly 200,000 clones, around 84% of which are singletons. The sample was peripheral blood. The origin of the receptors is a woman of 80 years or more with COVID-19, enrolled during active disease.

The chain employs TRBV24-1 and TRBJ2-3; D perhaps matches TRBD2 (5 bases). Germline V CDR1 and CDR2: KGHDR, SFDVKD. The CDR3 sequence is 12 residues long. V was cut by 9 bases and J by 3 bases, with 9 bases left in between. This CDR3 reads CATDRGTDTQYF. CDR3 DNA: TGTGCCACCGATAGAGGGACAGATACGCAGTATTTT.

CDR3 nucleotides: TGTGCCAGCAGACAGTATGGAAACACCATATATTTT. Translation: CASRQYGNTIYF. The V gene is TRBV28, the J gene TRBJ1-3, with D hard to call. V lost 6 bases, J lost 3 bases, and 6 bases lay in between. This CDR3 spans 12 amino acids. CDR1 MDHEN and CDR2 SYDVKM come from the germline V gene.

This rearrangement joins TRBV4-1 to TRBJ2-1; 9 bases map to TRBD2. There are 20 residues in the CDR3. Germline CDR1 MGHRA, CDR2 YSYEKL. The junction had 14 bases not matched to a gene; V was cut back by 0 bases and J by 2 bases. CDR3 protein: CASSQDNSRGGMGTYNEQFF. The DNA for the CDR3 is TGCGCCAGCAGCCAAGATAACTCGCGGGGGGGCATGGGAACCTACAATGAGCAGTTCTTC.

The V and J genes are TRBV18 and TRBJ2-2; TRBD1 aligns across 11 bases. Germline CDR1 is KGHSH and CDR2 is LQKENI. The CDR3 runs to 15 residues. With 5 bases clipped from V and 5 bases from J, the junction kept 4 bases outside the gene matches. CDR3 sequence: CASSEGQGATGELFF. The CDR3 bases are TGTGCCAGCTCAGAAGGACAGGGGGCGACCGGGGAGCTGTTTTTT. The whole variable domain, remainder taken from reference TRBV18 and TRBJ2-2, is NAGVMQNPRHLVRRRGQEARLRCSPMKGHSHVYWYRQLPEEGLKFMVYLQKENIIDESGMPKERFSAEFPKEGPSILRIQQVVRGDSAAYFCASSEGQGATGELFFGEGSRLTVL.

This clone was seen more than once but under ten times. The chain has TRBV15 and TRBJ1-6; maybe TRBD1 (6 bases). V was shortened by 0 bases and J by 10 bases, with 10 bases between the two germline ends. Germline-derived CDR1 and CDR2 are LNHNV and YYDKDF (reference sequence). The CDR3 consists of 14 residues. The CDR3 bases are TGTGCCACCAGCAGAGAGGGGACAAACTCACCCCTCCACTTT. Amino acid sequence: CATSREGTNSPLHF.

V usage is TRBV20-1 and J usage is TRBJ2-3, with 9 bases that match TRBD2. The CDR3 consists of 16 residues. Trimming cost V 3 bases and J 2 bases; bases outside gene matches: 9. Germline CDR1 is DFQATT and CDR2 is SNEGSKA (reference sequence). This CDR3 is CSASPVLAGLTDTQYF. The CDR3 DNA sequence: TGCAGTGCTAGTCCGGTCCTAGCGGGGCTCACAGATACGCAGTATTTT.

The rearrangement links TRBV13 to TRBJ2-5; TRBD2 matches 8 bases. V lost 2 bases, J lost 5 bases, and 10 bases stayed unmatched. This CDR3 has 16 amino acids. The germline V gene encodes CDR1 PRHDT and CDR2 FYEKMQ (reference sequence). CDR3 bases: TGTGCCAGCAGCTTAAACCGCGCGGGGGGTCAGGAGACCCAGTACTTC. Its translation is CASSLNRAGGQETQYF.

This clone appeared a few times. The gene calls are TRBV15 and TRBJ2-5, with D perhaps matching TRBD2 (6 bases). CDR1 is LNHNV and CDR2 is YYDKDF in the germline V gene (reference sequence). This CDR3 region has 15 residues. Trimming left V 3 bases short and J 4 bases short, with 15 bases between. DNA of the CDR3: TGTGCCACCAGCAGCGGGGGTACCCTCCTAGAGACCCAGTACTTC. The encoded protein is CATSSGGTLLETQYF. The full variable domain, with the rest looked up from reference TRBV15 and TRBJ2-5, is DAMVIQNPRYQVTQFGKPVTLSCSQTLNHNVMYWYQQKSSQAPKLLFHYYDKDFNNEADTPDNFQSRRPNTSFCFLDIRSPGLGDTAMYLCATSSGGTLLETQYFGPGTRLLVL.

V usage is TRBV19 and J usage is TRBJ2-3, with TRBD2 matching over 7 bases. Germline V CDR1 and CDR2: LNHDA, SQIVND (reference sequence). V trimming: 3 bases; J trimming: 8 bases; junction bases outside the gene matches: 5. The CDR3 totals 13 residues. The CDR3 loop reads CASSMMASGTQYF. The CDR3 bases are TGTGCCAGTAGTATGATGGCTAGCGGTACGCAGTATTTT.

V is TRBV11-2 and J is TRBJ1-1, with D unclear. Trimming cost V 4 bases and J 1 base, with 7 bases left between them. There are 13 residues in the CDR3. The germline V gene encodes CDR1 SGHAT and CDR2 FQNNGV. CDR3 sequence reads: CASSSRRNTEAFF. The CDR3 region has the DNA TGTGCCAGCAGCTCCCGTAGGAACACTGAAGCTTTCTTT.

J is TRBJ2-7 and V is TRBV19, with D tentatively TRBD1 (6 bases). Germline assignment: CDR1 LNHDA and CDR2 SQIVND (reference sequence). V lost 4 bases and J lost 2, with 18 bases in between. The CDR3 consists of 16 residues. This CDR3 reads CASSNEGHPGTYEQYF. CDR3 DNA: TGTGCCAGTAGTAACGAGGGACACCCTGGAACCTACGAGCAGTACTTC. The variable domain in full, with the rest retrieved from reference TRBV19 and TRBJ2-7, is DGGITQSPKYLFRKEGQNVTLSCEQNLNHDAMYWYRQDPGQGLRLIYYSQIVNDFQKGDIAEGYSVSREKKESFPLTVTSAQKNPTAFYLCASSNEGHPGTYEQYFGPGTRLTVT.

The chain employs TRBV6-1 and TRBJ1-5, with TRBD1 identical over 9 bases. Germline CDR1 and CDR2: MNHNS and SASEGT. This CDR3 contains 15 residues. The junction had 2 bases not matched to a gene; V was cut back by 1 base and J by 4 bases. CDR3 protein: CASSEGDRDNQPQHF. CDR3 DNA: TGTGCCAGCAGTGAAGGGGACAGGGATAATCAGCCCCAGCATTTT.

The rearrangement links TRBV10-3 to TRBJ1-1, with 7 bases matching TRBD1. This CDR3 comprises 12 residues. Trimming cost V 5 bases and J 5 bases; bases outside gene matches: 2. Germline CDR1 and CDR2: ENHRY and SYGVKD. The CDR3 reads CAISTGVTEAFF. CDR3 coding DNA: TGTGCCATCAGTACAGGGGTTACTGAAGCTTTCTTT.

The CDR3 is CAWSQGARTIYF. The CDR3 DNA reads as TGTGCCTGGAGCCAGGGGGCGCGAACCATATATTTT. This chain links TRBV30 with TRBJ1-3, with TRBD1 matching 8 bases. With V trimmed by 3 bases and J by 10 bases, 5 bases remained unmatched. Germline V gives CDR1 GTSNPN, CDR2 SVGIG (reference sequence). The CDR3 totals 12 residues.

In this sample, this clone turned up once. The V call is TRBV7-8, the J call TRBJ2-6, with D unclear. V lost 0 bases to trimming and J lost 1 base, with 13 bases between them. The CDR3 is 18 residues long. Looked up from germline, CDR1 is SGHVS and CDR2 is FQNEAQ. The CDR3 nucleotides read TGTGCCAGCAGCTTAGCCGGTGCTCTCAATTCTGGGGCCAACGTCCTGACTTTC. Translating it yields CASSLAGALNSGANVLTF. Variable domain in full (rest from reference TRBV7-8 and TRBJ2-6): GAGVSQSPRYKVAKRGQDVALRCDPISGHVSLFWYQQALGQGPEFLTYFQNEAQLDKSGLPSDRFFAERPEGSVSTLKIQRTQQEDSAVYLCASSLAGALNSGANVLTFGAGSRLTVL.

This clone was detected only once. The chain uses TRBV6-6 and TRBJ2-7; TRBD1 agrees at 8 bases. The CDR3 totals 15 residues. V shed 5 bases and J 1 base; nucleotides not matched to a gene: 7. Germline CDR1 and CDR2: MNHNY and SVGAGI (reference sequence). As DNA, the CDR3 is TGTGCCAGCAGTCCCAGGGGGCGAAATTCCTACGAGCAGTACGTC. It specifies CASSPRGRNSYEQYV.

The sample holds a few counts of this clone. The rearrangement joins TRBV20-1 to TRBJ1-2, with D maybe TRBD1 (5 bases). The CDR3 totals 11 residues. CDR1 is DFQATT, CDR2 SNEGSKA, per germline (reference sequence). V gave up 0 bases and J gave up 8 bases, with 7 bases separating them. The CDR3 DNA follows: TGCAGTGCTAGAGAAGGGGTCGGCTACACCTTC. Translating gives CSAREGVGYTF.

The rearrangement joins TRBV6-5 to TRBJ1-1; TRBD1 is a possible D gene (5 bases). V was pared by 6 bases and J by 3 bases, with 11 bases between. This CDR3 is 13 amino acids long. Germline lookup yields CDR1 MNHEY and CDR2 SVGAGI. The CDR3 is CASSVQGYTEAFF. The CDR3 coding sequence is TGTGCCAGCAGCGTCCAGGGTTACACTGAAGCTTTCTTT.

Here the CDR3 DNA reads TGTGCCAGCAGCCATAGAGGCGGGGAGCTGTTTTTT. This sequence encodes CASSHRGGELFF. The chain combines TRBV7-8 with TRBJ2-2, with D uncertain. The V end lost 5 bases, the J end lost 7 bases, and 8 bases lay between the germline ends. Germline V gene data show CDR1 as SGHVS and CDR2 as FQNEAQ. The CDR3 runs 12 residues.

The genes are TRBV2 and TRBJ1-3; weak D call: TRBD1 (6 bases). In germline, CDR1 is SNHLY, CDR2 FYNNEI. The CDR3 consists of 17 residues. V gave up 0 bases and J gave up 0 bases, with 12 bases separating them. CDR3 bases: TGTGCCAGCAGTGAAGCCGGACAGCTTACCTCTGGAAACACCATATATTTT. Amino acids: CASSEAGQLTSGNTIYF. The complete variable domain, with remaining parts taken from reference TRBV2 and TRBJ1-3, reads EPEVTQTPSHQVTQMGQEVILRCVPISNHLYFYWYRQILGQKVEFLVSFYNNEISEKSEIFDDQFSVERPDGSNFTLKIRSTKLEDSAMYFCASSEAGQLTSGNTIYFGEGSWLTVV.

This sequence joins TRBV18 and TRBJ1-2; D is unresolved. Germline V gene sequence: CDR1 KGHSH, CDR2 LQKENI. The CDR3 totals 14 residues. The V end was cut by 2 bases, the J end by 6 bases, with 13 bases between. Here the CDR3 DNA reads TGTGCCAGCTCACCAGGCGAGGGAAGGGATGGCTACACCTTC. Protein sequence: CASSPGEGRDGYTF.

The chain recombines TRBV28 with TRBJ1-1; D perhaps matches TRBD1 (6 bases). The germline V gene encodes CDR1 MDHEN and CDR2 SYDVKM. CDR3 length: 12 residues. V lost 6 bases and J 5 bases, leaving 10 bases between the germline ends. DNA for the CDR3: TGTGCCAGCAGCCTACAGGGAACTGAAGCTTTCTTT. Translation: CASSLQGTEAFF.

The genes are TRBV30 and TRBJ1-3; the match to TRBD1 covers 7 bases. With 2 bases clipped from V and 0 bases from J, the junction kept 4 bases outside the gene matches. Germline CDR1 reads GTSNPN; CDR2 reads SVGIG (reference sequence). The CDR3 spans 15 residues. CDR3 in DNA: TGTGCCTGGAGTCGGGACAGTTTCTCTGGAAACACCATATATTTT. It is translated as CAWSRDSFSGNTIYF.

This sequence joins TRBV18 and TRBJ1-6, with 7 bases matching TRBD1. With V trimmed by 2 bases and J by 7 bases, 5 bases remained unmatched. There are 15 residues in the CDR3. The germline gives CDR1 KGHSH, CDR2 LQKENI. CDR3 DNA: TGTGCCAGCTCACCAGCCGGGACAGTAAATTCACCCCTCCACTTT. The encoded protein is CASSPAGTVNSPLHF.

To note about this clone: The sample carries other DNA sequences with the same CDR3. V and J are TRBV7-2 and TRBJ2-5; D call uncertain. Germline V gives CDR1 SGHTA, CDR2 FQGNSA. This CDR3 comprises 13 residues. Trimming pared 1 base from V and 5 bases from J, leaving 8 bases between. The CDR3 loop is CASSLGRAETQYF. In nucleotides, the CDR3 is TGTGCCAGCAGCTTAGGGAGAGCGGAGACCCAGTACTTC.